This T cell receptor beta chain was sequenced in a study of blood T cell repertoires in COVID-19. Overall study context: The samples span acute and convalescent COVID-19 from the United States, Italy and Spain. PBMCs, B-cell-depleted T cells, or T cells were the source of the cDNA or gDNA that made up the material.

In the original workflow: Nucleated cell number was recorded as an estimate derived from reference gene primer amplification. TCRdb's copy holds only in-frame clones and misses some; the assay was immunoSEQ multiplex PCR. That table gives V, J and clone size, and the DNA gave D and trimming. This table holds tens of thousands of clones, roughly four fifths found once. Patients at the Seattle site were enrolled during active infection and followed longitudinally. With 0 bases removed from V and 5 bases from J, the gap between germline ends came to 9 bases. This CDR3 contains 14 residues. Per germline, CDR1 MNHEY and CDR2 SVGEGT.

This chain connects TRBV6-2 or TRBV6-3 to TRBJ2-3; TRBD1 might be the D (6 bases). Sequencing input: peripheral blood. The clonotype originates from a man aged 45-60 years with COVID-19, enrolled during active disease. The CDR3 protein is CASSYSGAEDTQYF. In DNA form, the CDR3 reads TGTGCCAGCAGTTACTCGGGGGCTGAAGATACGCAGTATTTT.